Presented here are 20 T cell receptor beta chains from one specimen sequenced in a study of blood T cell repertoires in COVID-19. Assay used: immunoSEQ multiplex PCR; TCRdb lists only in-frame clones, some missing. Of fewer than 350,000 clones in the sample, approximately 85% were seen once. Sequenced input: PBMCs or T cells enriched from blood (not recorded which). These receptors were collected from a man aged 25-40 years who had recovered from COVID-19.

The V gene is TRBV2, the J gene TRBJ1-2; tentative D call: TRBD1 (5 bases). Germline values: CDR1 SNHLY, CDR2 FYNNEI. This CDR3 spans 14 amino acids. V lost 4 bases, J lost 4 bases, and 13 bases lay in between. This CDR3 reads CASSVGRVGYGYTF. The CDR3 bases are TGTGCCAGCAGTGTCGGCAGGGTAGGCTATGGCTACACCTTC.

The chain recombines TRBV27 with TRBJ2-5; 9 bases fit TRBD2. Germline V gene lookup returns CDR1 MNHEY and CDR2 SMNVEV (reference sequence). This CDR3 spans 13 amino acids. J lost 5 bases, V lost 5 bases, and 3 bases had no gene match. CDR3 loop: CASSRGGEETQYF. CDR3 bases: TGTGCCAGCAGTCGCGGGGGGGAGGAGACCCAGTACTTC.

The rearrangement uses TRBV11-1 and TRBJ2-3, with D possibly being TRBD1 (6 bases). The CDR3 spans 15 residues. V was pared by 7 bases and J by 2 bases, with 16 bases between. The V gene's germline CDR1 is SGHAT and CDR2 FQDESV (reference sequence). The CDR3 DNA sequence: TGTGCCAGCAACCTCCAGGGACAAAACACAGATACGCAGTATTTT. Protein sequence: CASNLQGQNTDTQYF.

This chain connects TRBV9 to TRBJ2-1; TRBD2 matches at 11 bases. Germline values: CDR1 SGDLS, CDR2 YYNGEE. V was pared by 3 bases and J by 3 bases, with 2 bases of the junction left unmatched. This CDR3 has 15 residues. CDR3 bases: TGTGCCAGCAGCGCGGGACTAGCGGACTACAATGAGCAGTTCTTC. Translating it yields CASSAGLADYNEQFF.

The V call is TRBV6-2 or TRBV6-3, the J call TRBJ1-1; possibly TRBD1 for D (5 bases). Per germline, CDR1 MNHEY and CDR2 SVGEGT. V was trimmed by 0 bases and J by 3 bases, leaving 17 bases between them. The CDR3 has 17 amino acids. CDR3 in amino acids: CASSYSVRGVGDTEAFF. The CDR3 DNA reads TGTGCCAGCAGTTACTCGGTCCGGGGGGTTGGGGACACTGAAGCTTTCTTT.

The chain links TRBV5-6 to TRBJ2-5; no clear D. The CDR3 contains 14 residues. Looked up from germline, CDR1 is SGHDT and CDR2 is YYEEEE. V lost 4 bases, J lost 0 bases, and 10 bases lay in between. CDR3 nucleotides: TGTGCCAGCAGCCCCCTAGAAGACCAAGAGACCCAGTACTTC. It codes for CASSPLEDQETQYF.

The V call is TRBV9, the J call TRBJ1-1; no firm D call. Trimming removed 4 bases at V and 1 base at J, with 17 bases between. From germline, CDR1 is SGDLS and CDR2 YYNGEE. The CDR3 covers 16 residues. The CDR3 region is CASSPHPPGSNTEAFF. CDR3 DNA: TGTGCCAGCAGCCCCCATCCTCCGGGATCGAACACTGAAGCTTTCTTT.

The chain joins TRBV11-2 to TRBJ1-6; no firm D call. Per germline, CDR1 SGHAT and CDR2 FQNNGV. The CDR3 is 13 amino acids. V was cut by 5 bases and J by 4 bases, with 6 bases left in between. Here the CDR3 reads CASSASYNSPLHF. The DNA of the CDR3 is TGTGCCAGCAGCGCGAGTTATAATTCACCCCTCCACTTT. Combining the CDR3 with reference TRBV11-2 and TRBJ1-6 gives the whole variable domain EAGVAQSPRYKIIEKRQSVAFWCNPISGHATLYWYQQILGQGPKLLIQFQNNGVVDDSQLPKDRFSAERLKGVDSTLKIQPAKLEDSAVYLCASSASYNSPLHFGNGTRLTVT.

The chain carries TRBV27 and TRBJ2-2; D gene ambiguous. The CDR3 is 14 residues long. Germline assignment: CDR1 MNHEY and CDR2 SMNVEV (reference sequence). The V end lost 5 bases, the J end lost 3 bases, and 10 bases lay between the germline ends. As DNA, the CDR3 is TGTGCCAGCAGTCCCTACCCGGACACCGGGGAGCTGTTTTTT. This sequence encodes CASSPYPDTGELFF.

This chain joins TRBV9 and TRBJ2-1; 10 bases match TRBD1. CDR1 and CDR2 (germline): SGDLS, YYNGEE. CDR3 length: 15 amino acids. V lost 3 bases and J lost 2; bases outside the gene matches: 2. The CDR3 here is CASSGGQGAYNEQFF. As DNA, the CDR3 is TGTGCCAGCAGCGGCGGACAGGGGGCCTACAATGAGCAGTTCTTC.

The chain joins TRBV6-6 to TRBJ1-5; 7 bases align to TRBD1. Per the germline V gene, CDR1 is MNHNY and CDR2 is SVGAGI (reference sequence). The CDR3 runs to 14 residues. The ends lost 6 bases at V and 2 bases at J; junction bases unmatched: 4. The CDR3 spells CASRPTGGNQPQHF. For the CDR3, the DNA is TGTGCCAGCAGGCCTACAGGGGGCAATCAGCCCCAGCATTTT.

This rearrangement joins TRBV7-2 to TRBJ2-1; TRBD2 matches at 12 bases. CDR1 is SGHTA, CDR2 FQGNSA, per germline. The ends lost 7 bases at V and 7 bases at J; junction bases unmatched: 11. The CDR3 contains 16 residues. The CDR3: CASTRSRLAGGNEQFF. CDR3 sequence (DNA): TGTGCCAGCACCCGATCCAGGCTAGCGGGGGGGAATGAGCAGTTCTTC.

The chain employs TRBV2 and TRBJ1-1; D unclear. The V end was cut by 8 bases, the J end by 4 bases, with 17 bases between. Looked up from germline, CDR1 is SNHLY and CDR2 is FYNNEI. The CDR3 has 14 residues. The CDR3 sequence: CASQRTSLSTEAFF. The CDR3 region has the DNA TGTGCCAGCCAGCGTACCTCCCTAAGCACTGAAGCTTTCTTT.

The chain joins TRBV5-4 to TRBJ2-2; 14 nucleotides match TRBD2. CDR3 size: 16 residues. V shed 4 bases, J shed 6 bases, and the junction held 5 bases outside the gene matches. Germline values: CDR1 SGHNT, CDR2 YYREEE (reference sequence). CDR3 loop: CASSVRLAGGPGELFF. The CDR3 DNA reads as TGTGCCAGCAGCGTCCGACTAGCGGGGGGGCCCGGGGAGCTGTTTTTT.

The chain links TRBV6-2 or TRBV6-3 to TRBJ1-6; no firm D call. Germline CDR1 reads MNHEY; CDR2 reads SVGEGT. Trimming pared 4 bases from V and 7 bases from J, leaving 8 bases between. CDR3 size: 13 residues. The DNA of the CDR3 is TGTGCCAGCAGTTCGATACAGAATTCACCCCTCCACTTT. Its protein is CASSSIQNSPLHF.

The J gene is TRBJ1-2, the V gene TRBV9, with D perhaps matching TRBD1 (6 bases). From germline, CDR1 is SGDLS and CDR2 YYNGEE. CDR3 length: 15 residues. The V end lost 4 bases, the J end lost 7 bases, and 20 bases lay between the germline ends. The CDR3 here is CASSPGAGLQGGYTF. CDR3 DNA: TGTGCCAGCAGCCCAGGGGCGGGACTACAGGGTGGCTACACCTTC.

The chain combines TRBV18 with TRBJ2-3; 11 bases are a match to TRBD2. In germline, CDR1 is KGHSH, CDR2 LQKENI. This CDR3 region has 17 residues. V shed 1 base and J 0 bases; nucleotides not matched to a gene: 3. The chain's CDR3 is CASSPQTSGGSTDTQYF. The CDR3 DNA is TGTGCCAGCTCACCACAAACTAGCGGGGGTAGCACAGATACGCAGTATTTT.

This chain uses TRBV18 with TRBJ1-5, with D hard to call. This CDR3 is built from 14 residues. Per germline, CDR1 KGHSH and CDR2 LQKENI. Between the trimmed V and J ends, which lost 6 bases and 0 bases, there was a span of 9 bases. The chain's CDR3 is CASSATYSNQPQHF. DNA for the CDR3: TGTGCCAGCTCGGCGACTTATAGCAATCAGCCCCAGCATTTT.

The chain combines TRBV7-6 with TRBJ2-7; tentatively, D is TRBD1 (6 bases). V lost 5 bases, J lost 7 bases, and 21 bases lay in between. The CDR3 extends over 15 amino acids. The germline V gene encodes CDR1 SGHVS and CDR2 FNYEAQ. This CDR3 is CASSLSTGQGLEQYF. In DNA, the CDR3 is TGTGCCAGCAGCCTATCTACCGGGCAGGGGCTTGAGCAGTACTTC.

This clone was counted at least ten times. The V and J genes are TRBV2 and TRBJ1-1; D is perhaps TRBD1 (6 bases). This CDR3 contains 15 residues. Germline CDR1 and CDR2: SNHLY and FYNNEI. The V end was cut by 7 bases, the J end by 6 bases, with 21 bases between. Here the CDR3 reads CASKRSLGRGAEAFF. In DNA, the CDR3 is TGTGCCAGCAAGAGGTCCCTGGGGAGGGGGGCTGAAGCTTTCTTT.